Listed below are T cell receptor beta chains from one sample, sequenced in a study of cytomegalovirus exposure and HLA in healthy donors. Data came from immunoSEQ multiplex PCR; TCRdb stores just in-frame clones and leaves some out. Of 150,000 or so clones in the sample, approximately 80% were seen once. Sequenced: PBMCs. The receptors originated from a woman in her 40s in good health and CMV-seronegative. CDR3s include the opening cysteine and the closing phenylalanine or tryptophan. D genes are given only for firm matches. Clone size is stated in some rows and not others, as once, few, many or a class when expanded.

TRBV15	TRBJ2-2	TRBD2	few	TGTGCCACCAAAAGCGGGAGTGGGTACACCGGGGAGCTGTTTTTT	CATKSGSGYTGELFF
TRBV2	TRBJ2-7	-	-	TGTGCCAGCAGTGAAGATGTCCGCTCCTACGAGCAGTACTTC	CASSEDVRSYEQYF
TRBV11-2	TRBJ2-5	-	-	TGTGCCAGCAGCCACAACCAGGGACAAGAGACCCAGTACTTC	CASSHNQGQETQYF
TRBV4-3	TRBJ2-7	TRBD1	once	TGCGCCAGCAGCCAAGAACGGACAGGGAGGTACTACGAGCAGTACTTC	CASSQERTGRYYEQYF
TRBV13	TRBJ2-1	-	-	TGTGCCAGCAGCTTAGTTGACACCCACAATGAGCAGTTCTTC	CASSLVDTHNEQFF
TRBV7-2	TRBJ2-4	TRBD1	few	TGTGCCAGCAGCCCGGGACAGGGAAAATTCGAAAACATTCAGTACTTC	CASSPGQGKFENIQYF
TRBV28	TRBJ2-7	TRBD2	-	TGTGCCAGCAGGTTCCCCCGAAGCGGGGTCTACGAGCAGTACTTC	CASRFPRSGVYEQYF
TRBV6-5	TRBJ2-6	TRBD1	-	TGTGCCAGCAGCCGAACCACAGGGGCCAACGGCCTGACTTTC	CASSRTTGANGLTF
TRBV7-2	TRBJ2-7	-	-	TGTGCCAGCAGCTTGGACACTCTCGCAGGCTACGAGCAGTACTTC	CASSLDTLAGYEQYF
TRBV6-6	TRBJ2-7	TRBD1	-	TGTGCCAGCAGGCCCGCCGGGACAGGGCCCTACGAGCAGTACTTC	CASRPAGTGPYEQYF
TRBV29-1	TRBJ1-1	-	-	TGCAGCGTTGGGTCTAGCGGCACTGAAGCTTTCTTT	CSVGSSGTEAFF
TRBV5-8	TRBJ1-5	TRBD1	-	TGTGCCAGCTCTCTATGGGGGGGACAGGGGGCGATCGGTCAGCCCCAGCATTTT	CASSLWGGQGAIGQPQHF
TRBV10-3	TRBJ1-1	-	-	TGTGCCATCAGTGCGGCAGGCAACACTGAAGCTTTCTTT	CAISAAGNTEAFF
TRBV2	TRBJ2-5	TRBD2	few	TGTGCCAGCAGACGAATGGGACTAGGGGAAGAGACCCAGTACTTC	CASRRMGLGEETQYF
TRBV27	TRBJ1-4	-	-	TGTGCCAGCAGTTTAGCGGGGAATGAAAAACTGTTTTTT	CASSLAGNEKLFF
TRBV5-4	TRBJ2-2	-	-	TGTGCCAGCAGCCAAAAATCGGGGAACACCGGGGAGCTGTTTTTT	CASSQKSGNTGELFF
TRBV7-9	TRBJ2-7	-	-	TGTGCCAGCAGCTTAGGGTCAGGAAAGCACGAGCAGTACTTC	CASSLGSGKHEQYF
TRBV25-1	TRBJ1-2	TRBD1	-	TGTGCCAGCAGGGACAGGCTGTATGGCTACACCTTC	CASRDRLYGYTF
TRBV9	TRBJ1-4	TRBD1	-	TGTGCCAGCAGCGACAGGGGTTCCAATGAAAAACTGTTTTTT	CASSDRGSNEKLFF
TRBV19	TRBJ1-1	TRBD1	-	TGTGCCAGTAGGGACAGGCCATTGAACACTGAAGCTTTCTTT	CASRDRPLNTEAFF
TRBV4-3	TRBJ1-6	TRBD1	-	TGCGCCAGCAGCCAAGCTGGGACAGGGAGTTCACCCCTCCACTTT	CASSQAGTGSSPLHF
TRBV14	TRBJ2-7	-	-	TGTGCCAGCAGCCCTACTCATGGGCTCATGGGAGACGAGCAGTACTTC	CASSPTHGLMGDEQYF
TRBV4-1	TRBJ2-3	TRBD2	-	TGCGCCAGCAGCCAAGATCATAGCGGGGGCACAGATACGCAGTATTTT	CASSQDHSGGTDTQYF
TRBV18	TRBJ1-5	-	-	TGTGCCAGCTCACCAGGCGCAGGGAAGTCGAATCAGCCCCAGCATTTT	CASSPGAGKSNQPQHF
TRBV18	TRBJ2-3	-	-	TGTGCCAGCTCACCACGGCCGGGGACTAGCACAGATACGCAGTATTTT	CASSPRPGTSTDTQYF
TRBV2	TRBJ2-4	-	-	TGTGCCAGCAGCCCACAGGGAAACAGTCAGTACTTC	CASSPQGNSQYF
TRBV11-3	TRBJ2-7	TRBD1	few	TGTGCCAGCAGCTTAGAGTGGACAGGTATAAGTGAGCAGTACTTC	CASSLEWTGISEQYF
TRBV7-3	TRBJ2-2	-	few	TGTGCCAGCAGCTTAACCCAGACCGGGAATACCGGGGAGCTGTTTTTT	CASSLTQTGNTGELFF
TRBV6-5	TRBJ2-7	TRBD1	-	TGTGCCAGCAGTGCAGGGACAGGGGCTTACGAGCAGTACTTC	CASSAGTGAYEQYF
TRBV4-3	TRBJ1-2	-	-	TGCGCCAGCAGCCACCCATCCCCCCGGGGAAACTATGGCTACACCTTC	CASSHPSPRGNYGYTF
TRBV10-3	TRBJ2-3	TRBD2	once	TGTGCCATCAGGACTAGCTCGGATACGCAGTATTTT	CAIRTSSDTQYF
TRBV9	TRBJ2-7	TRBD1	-	TGTGCCAGCAGCCCATTGGGACAGATCGAGCAGTACTTC	CASSPLGQIEQYF
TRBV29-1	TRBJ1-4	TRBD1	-	TGCAGCGTTTCGACAGGGGTGGATGAAAAACTGTTTTTT	CSVSTGVDEKLFF
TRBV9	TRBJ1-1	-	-	TGTGCCAGCAGCTCACGGGGAACTGAAGCTTTCTTT	CASSSRGTEAFF
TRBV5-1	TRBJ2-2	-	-	TGCGCCAGCAGCTTGGCCTCGGAGGGTTCCGGGGAGCTGTTTTTT	CASSLASEGSGELFF
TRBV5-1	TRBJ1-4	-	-	TGCGCCAGCAGCTTGGCCCCACTTGCAACTAATGAAAAACTGTTTTTT	CASSLAPLATNEKLFF
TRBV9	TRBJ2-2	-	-	TGTGCCAGCAGCTATACTAGGTCCGGGGAGCTGTTTTTT	CASSYTRSGELFF
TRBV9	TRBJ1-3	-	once	TGTGCCAGCAGCCAAAGCTGGGGCAAGAGAAACACCATATATTTT	CASSQSWGKRNTIYF
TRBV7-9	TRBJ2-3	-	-	TGTGCCAGCAGCTTAACCGAGGATACGCAGTATTTT	CASSLTEDTQYF
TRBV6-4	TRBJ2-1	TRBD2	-	TGTGCCAGCAGTGAGGCGTCTAGCGGGAGAACTGAGCAGTTCTTC	CASSEASSGRTEQFF